This T cell receptor beta chain is drawn from a study of OX40 agonist ivuxolimab in advanced cancers. There are 14 residues in the CDR3. The trim removed 3 bases at V and 3 bases at J, leaving 0 bases unmatched. Germline assignment: CDR1 MGHDK and CDR2 SYGVNS. The assay was immunoSEQ multiplex PCR, and TCRdb's table has in-frame clones only and misses some. The data contain over 20,000 clones, about four fifths of them singletons. The chain recombines TRBV25-1 with TRBJ2-2; 8 bases map to TRBD1. The sequence was collected from an adult with an advanced solid tumor such as melanoma, head and neck, liver or kidney cancer. Specimen: CD4+ or CD8+ T cells sorted from blood, collected in a trial of the OX40 agonist ivuxolimab. The CDR3 DNA reads as TGTGCCAGCAGTGAGGACAGGGACACCGGGGAGCTGTTTTTT. It specifies CASSEDRDTGELFF.